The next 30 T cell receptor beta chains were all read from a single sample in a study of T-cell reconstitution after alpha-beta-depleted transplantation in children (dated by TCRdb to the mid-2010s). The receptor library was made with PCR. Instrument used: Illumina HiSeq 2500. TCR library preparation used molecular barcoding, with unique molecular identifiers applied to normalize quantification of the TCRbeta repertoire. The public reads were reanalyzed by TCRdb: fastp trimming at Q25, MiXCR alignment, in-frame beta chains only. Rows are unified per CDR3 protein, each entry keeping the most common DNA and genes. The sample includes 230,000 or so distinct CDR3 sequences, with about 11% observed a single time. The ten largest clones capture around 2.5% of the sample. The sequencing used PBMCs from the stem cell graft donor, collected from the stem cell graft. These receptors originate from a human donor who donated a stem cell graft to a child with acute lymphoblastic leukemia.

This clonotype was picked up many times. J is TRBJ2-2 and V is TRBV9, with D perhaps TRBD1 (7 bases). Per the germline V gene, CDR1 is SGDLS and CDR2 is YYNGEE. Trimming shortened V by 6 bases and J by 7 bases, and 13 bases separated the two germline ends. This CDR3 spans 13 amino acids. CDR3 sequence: CASTPRGDGELFF. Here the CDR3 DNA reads TGTGCCAGCACTCCCAGGGGGGACGGGGAGCTGTTTTTT.

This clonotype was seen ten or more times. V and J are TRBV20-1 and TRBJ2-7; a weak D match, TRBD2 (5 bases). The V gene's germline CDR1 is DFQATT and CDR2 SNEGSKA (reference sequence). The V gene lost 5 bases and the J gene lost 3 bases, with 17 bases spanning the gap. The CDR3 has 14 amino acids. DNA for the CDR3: TGCAGTGCTGGTCGGAGGCACGAGGGCTACGAGCAGTACTTC. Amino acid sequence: CSAGRRHEGYEQYF.

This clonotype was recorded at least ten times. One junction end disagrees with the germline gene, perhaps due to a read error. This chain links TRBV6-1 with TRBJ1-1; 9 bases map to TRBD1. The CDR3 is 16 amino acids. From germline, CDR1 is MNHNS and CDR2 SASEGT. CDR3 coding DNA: TGTGCCAGCAGCGAAGGGACAGGGCCAATGAACACTGAAGCTTTCTTT. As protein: CASSEGTGPMNTEAFF.

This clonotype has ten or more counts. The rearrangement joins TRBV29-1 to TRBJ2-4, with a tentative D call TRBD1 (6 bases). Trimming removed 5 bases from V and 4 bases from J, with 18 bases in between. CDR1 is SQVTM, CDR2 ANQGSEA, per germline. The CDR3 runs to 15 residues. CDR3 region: CSVSLRDTRKNIQYF. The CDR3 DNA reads TGCAGCGTTTCGTTGAGGGACACAAGAAAAAACATTCAGTACTTC.

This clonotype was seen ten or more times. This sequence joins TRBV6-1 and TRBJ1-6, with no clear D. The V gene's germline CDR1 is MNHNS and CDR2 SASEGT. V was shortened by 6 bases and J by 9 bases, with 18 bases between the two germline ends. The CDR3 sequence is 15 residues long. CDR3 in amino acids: CASRPRRSSRSPLHF. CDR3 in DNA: TGTGCCAGCAGACCTCGCAGGAGCAGTCGTTCACCCCTCCACTTT.

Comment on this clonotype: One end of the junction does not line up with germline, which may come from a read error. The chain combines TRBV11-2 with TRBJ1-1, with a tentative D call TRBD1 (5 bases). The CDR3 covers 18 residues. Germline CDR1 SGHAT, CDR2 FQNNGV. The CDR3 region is CASSPYFAGRPTGARLLF. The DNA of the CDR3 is TGTGCCAGCAGCCCATACTTTGCGGGGCGTCCGACCGGGGCTCGACTATTGTTT.

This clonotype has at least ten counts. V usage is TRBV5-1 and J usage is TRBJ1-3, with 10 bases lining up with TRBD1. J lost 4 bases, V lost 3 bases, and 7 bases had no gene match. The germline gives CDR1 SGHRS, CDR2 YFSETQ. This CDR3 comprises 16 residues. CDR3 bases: TGCGCCAGCAGCTCAACCGGGACAGGGGCCGGAAACACCATATATTTT. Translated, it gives CASSSTGTGAGNTIYF.

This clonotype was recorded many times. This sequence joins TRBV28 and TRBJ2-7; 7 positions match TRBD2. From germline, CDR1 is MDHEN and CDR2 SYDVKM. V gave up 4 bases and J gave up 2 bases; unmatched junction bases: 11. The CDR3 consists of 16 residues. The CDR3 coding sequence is TGTGCCAGCAGTTCACTGAGGGCTAGCGGCCCCTACGAGCAGTACTTC. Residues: CASSSLRASGPYEQYF.

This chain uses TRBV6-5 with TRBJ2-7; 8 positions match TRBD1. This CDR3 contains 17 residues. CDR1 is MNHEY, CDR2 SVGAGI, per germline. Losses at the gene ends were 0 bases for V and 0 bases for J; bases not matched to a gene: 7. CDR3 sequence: CASSYSSGTGYSYEQYF. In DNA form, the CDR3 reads TGTGCCAGCAGTTACTCGAGTGGGACAGGCTACTCCTACGAGCAGTACTTC.

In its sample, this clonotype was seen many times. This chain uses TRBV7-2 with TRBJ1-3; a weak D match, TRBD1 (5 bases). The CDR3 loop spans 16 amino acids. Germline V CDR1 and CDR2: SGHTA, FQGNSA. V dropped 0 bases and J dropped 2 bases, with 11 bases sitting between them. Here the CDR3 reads CASSLAGPPTGNTIYF. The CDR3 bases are TGTGCCAGCAGCTTAGCGGGACCACCAACTGGAAACACCATATATTTT.

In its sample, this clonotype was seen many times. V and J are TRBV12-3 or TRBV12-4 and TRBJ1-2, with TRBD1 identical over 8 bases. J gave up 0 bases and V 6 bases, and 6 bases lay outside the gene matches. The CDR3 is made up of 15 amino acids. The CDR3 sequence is CASSTSTGANYGYTF. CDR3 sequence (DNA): TGTGCCAGCAGCACTTCGACAGGGGCTAACTATGGCTACACCTTC.

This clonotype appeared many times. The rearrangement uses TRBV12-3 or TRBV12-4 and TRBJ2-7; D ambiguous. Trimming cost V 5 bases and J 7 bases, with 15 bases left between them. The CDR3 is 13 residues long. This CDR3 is CASSPPPGREQYF. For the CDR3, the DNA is TGTGCCAGCAGTCCCCCGCCAGGCAGGGAGCAGTACTTC.

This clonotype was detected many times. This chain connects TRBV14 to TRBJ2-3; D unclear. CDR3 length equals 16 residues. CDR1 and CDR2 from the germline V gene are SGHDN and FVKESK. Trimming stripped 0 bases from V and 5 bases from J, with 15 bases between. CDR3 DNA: TGTGCCAGCAGCCAAGATTTATTGGCAGGTGGAGATACGCAGTATTTT. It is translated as CASSQDLLAGGDTQYF.

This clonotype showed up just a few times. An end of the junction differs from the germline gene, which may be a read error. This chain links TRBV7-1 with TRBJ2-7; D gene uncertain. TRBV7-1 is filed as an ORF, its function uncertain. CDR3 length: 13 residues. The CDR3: CATSSGPSYEQYF. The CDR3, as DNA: TGTGCCACCAGCTCCGGGCCGTCCTACGAGCAGTACTTC.

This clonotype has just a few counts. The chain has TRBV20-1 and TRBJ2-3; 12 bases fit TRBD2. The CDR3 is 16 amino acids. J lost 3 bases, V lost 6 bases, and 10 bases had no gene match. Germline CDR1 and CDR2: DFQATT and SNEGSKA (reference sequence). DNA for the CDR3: TGCAGTGCCCGGACTAGCGGGACCTTAGTGACAGATACGCAGTATTTT. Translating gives CSARTSGTLVTDTQYF.

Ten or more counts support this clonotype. As DNA, the CDR3 is TGTGCCAGCAGTTACCTTCCGCCAGGTTTCAGGGACGGAGCTGAAAAACTGTTTTTT. Residues: CASSYLPPGFRDGAEKLFF. The chain links TRBV6-5 to TRBJ1-4; TRBD1 is a possible D gene (5 bases). V dropped 2 bases and J dropped 7 bases, with 26 bases sitting between them. The CDR3 runs to 19 residues. In germline, CDR1 is MNHEY, CDR2 SVGAGI.

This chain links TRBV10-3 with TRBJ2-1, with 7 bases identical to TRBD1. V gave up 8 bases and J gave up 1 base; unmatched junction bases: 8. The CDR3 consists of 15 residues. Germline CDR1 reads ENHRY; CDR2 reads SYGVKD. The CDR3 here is CAIATQGVSYNEQFF. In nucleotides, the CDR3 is TGTGCCATCGCAACTCAGGGGGTGTCCTACAATGAGCAGTTCTTC.

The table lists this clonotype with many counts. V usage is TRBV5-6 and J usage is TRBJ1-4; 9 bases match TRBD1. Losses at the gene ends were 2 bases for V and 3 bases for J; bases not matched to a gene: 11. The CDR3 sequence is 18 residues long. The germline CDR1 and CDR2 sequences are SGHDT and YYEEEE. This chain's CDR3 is CASSFSGQGHSANEKLFF. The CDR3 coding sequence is TGTGCCAGCAGCTTCTCAGGACAGGGGCATTCGGCTAATGAAAAACTGTTTTTT.

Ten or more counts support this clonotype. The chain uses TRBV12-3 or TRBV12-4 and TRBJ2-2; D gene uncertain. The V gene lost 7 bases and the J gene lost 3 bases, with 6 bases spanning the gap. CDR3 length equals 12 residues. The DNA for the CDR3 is TGTGCCAGCACCTTCCACACCGGGGAGCTGTTTTTT. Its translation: CASTFHTGELFF.

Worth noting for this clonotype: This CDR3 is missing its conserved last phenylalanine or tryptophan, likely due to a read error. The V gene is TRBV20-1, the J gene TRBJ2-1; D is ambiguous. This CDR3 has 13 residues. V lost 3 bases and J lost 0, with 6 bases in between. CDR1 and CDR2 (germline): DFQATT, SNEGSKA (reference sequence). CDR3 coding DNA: TGCAGTGCTAGTCGTGGCTCCTACAATGAGCAGTTCTTG. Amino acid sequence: CSASRGSYNEQFL.

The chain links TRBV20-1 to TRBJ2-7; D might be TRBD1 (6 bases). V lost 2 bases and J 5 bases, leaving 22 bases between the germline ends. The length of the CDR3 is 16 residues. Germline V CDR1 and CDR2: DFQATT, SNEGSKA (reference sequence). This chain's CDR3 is CSARILVPGHVHEQYF. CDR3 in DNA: TGCAGTGCTAGAATTTTAGTACCGGGACACGTCCACGAGCAGTACTTC.

The CDR3 loop is CASSMDSQGAQYF. In DNA, the CDR3 is TGTGCCAGCAGCATGGACAGCCAAGGGGCCCAGTACTTC. This rearrangement joins TRBV4-2 to TRBJ2-5, with D possibly TRBD1 on 6 matching bases. Germline CDR1 is LGHNA and CDR2 is YNFKEQ. V shed 5 bases and J shed 9 bases, with 16 bases lying between them. This CDR3 contains 13 residues.

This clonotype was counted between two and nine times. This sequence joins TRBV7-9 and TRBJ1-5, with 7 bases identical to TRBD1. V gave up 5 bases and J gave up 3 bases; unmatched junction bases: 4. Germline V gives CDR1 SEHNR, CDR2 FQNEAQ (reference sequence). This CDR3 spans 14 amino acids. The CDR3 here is CASSQTGLNQPQHF. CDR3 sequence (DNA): TGTGCCAGCAGCCAGACAGGGCTCAATCAGCCCCAGCATTTT.

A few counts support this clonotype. In DNA form, the CDR3 reads TGCGCCAGCAGCCAAGATGGGAAGGGTGGGTGGACCACTGAAGCTTTCTTT. Translation gives CASSQDGKGGWTTEAFF. The rearrangement links TRBV4-1 to TRBJ1-1; D gene unclear. CDR1 is MGHRA, CDR2 YSYEKL, per germline. Trimming shortened V by 0 bases and J by 4 bases, and 18 bases separated the two germline ends. The CDR3 totals 17 residues.

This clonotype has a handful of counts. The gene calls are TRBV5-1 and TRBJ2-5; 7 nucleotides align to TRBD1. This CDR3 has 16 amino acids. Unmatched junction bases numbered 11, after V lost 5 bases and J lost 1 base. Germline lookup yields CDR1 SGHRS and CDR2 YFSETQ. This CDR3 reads CASRPPGQRSQETQYF. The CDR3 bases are TGCGCCAGCAGGCCACCGGGACAGAGAAGCCAAGAGACCCAGTACTTC.

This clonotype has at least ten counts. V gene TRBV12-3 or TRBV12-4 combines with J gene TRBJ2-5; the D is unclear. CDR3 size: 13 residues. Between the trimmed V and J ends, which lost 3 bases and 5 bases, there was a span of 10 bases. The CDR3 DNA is TGTGCCAGCAGTTTGCACAGTTGGGAGACCCAGTACTTC. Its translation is CASSLHSWETQYF.

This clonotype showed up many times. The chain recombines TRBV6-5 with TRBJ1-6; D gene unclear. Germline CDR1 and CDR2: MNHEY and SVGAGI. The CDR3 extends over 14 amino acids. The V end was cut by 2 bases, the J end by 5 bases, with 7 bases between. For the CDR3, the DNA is TGTGCCAGCAGTTACCGGGCCGATAATTCACCCCTCCACTTT. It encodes CASSYRADNSPLHF.

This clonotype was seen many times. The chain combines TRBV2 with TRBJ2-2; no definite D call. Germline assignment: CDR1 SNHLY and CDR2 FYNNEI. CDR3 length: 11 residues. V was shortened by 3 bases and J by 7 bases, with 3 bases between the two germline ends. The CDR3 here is CASSEGGELFF. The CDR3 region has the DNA TGTGCCAGCAGTGAGGGCGGGGAGCTGTTTTTT. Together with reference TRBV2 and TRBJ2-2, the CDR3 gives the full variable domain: EPEVTQTPSHQVTQMGQEVILRCVPISNHLYFYWYRQILGQKVEFLVSFYNNEISEKSEIFDDQFSVERPDGSNFTLKIRSTKLEDSAMYFCASSEGGELFFGEGSRLTVL.

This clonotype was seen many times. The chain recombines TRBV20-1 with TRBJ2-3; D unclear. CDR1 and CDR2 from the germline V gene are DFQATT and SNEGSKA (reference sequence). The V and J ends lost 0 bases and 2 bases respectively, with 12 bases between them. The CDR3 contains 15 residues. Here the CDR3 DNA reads TGCAGTGCTAGAGATTTAACTGGAAACACAGATACGCAGTATTTT. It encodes CSARDLTGNTDTQYF.

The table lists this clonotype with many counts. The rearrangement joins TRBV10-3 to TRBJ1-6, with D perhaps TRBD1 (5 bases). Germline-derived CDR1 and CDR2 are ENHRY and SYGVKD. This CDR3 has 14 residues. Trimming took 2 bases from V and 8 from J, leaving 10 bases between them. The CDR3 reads CAISESLGDSPLHF. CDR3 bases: TGTGCCATCAGTGAGAGCCTGGGGGATTCACCCCTCCACTTT.